The following is a T cell receptor beta chain sequence with its context. The antigen is not known. This sample is part of a study of blood T cells in healthy people across ages. General study results and limits: PBMCs left unsorted prevented a conclusive naive versus antigen-experienced comparison. CMV status of donors was unknown, possibly confounding expanded clonotype changes. Per-million-T-cell TCR beta diversity fell roughly linearly with age.

For the second PCR, which ran for 7 to 11 cycles, a sample-barcoded 5' primer and a J-beta primer mix were used. All samples yielded 2.5 million or more CDR3-containing paired-end reads. A single record per CDR3 protein comes from TCRdb applying MiXCR to the 5' RACE reads. The sample lists 780,000 or so distinct CDR3 sequences, 40% to 65% occurring once. V lost 8 bases and J lost 2, with 13 bases in between. CDR3 length equals 14 residues. Germline V gives CDR1 MNHEY, CDR2 SVGEGT. The rearrangement links TRBV6-2 or TRBV6-3 to TRBJ2-4; D gene unclear. This clonotype was obtained from a man older than 75 in good health. Sequencing used blood. CDR3 residues: CASGPWTSKNIQYF. DNA of the CDR3: TGTGCCAGCGGTCCATGGACCTCCAAAAACATTCAGTACTTC.